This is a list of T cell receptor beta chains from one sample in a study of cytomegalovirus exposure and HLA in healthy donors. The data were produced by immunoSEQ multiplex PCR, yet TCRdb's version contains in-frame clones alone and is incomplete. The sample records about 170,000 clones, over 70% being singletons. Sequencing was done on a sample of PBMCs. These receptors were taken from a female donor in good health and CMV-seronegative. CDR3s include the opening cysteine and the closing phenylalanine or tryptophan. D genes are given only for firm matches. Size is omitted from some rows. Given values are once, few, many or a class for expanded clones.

TGTGCCAGCAGCTATTATAAAGCGGGAGGGCCTGGAGATGAGCAGTTCTTC,CASSYYKAGGPGDEQFF,TRBV28,-,TRBD2,TRBJ2-1,17
TGTGCCAGCAGCGTAACTACCGGGACAGCCCAAGATACGCAGTATTTT,CASSVTTGTAQDTQYF,TRBV9,once,TRBD1,TRBJ2-3,16
TGTGCCAGCAGGGGGACAGGGATGGCTGAAAAACTGTTTTTT,CASRGTGMAEKLFF,TRBV6-1,once,TRBD1,TRBJ1-4,14
TGTGCCAGCAGCCCCGGACTTATGAACACTGAAGCTTTCTTT,CASSPGLMNTEAFF,TRBV7-3,-,-,TRBJ1-1,14
TGTGCCAGCTCACCGTTCGGACAGGGCTACGAGCAGTACTTC,CASSPFGQGYEQYF,TRBV18,-,TRBD1,TRBJ2-7,14
TGTGCCAGCAGCCCAGGACAGGTGTACGAGCAGTACTTC,CASSPGQVYEQYF,TRBV7-2,-,TRBD1,TRBJ2-7,13
TGTGCCATCAGTGAGGGGACAGGGGGCACTCAGCCCCAGCATTTT,CAISEGTGGTQPQHF,TRBV10-3,-,TRBD1,TRBJ1-5,15
TGTGCCAGCAGCTTAGCGGAGGGATTAAGTGGCTACACCTTC,CASSLAEGLSGYTF,TRBV7-2,-,-,TRBJ1-2,14
TGTGCCAGCACGGCGTCGGGCGGGGATACGCAGTATTTT,CASTASGGDTQYF,TRBV6-5,-,-,TRBJ2-3,13
TGTGCCAGCAACGGGGGATGGGAGCAGTTCTTC,CASNGGWEQFF,TRBV28,-,-,TRBJ2-1,11
TGTGCCAGCAGCGTAGGGATGGGCGGGAGGGCAGAGACCCAGTACTTC,CASSVGMGGRAETQYF,TRBV9,-,TRBD2,TRBJ2-5,16
TGTGCAAGTCGCTTAGCAGGGACAGGGGACTCCTACGAGCAGTACTTC,CASRLAGTGDSYEQYF,TRBV12-2,-,-,TRBJ2-7,16
TGTGCCAGTAGTGGGGACAGGAATCAGCCCCAGCATTTT,CASSGDRNQPQHF,TRBV19,-,TRBD1,TRBJ1-5,13
TGTGCCAGCAGCCTAAGACTAGCGGGAGAGGTTGAGACCCAGTACTTC,CASSLRLAGEVETQYF,TRBV7-6,-,TRBD2,TRBJ2-5,16
TGTGCCAGCAGCGTAGAGGGACAGGGGGCGAAAGAGACCCAGTACTTC,CASSVEGQGAKETQYF,TRBV9,-,TRBD1,TRBJ2-5,16
TGCGCCAGCAGCTGGACTAGCGGGAGCCCCAGGACCGGGGAGCTGTTTTTT,CASSWTSGSPRTGELFF,TRBV5-1,-,TRBD2,TRBJ2-2,17
TGTGCCAGCAGCTCGAATCTAGCGGGGGCCTACGAGCAGTACTTC,CASSSNLAGAYEQYF,TRBV5-4,-,TRBD2,TRBJ2-7,15
TGTGCCAGCAGACAGGACAGTACAGAGACCCAGTACTTC,CASRQDSTETQYF,TRBV28,once,-,TRBJ2-5,13
TGTGCCAGCAGCTTAGTGCGGGCGGGGCAAGAGACCCAGTACTTC,CASSLVRAGQETQYF,TRBV7-2,-,-,TRBJ2-5,15
TGTGCCAGTAGTATCTGGGGACAGGGAAACACTGAAGCTTTCTTT,CASSIWGQGNTEAFF,TRBV19,-,TRBD1,TRBJ1-1,15
TGTGCCAGCAGTTTACCCGCAACTAATGAAAAACTGTTTTTT,CASSLPATNEKLFF,TRBV28,-,-,TRBJ1-4,14
TGTGCCAGCAGTGGTCCCGGCAGCGGTATGAACACTGAAGCTTTCTTT,CASSGPGSGMNTEAFF,TRBV2,-,-,TRBJ1-1,16
TGCAGCGTTGCCCTCGCTGGAAACACCATATATTTT,CSVALAGNTIYF,TRBV29-1,few,-,TRBJ1-3,12
TGCGCCAGCAGCTTGCCGGGACAGGTTTTCGCAGATACGCAGTATTTT,CASSLPGQVFADTQYF,TRBV5-1,-,TRBD1,TRBJ2-3,16
TGTGCCAGCAGCCTCAGGGGGCACGGAGAGACCCAGTACTTC,CASSLRGHGETQYF,TRBV2,-,TRBD1,TRBJ2-5,14
TGTGCCAGCAGTCTTGGGGGAGGACCTGCAACTAATGAAAAACTGTTTTTT,CASSLGGGPATNEKLFF,TRBV28,-,-,TRBJ1-4,17
TGTGCCAGTAGACAGGGCTATAATGAAGCTTTCTTT,CASRQGYNEAFF,TRBV19,-,-,TRBJ1-1,12
TGTGCCAGCAGTTTTGGGACTAGCGGGACGGAGACCCAGTACTTC,CASSFGTSGTETQYF,TRBV27,few,TRBD2,TRBJ2-5,15
TGCGCCAGCAGTCAGGGGATCCGGGGCTACACCTTC,CASSQGIRGYTF,TRBV4-1,once,-,TRBJ1-2,12
TGTGCCAGCAGTTTAGGGGCTATAACTAATGAAAAACTGTTTTTT,CASSLGAITNEKLFF,TRBV28,-,-,TRBJ1-4,15
TGCGCCAGCAGCCACCCCCGAGGGACAGGGACGGAACGCAATCAGCCCCAGCATTTT,CASSHPRGTGTERNQPQHF,TRBV4-1,-,TRBD1,TRBJ1-5,19
TGTGCCAGCTCACCCCGGACTAGCGGAGTGTACAATGAGCAGTTCTTC,CASSPRTSGVYNEQFF,TRBV18,-,TRBD2,TRBJ2-1,16
TGTGCCAGCAGCTTAGGGGCTAGCGGGAGAGAGAGATCCTACGAGCAGTACTTC,CASSLGASGRERSYEQYF,TRBV7-9,-,TRBD2,TRBJ2-7,18
TGTGCCAGCACCAGGGGACAGGGGGGATACGAGCAGTACTTC,CASTRGQGGYEQYF,TRBV6-6,few,TRBD1,TRBJ2-7,14
TGTGCCAGCAGTTTATCCCAGGGAAACACTGAAGCTTTCTTT,CASSLSQGNTEAFF,TRBV28,-,-,TRBJ1-1,14
TGTGCCAGCAGGGAGCGCTACGAGCAGTACTTC,CASRERYEQYF,TRBV2,few,-,TRBJ2-7,11
TGTGCCAGCAGTGTGGCCGACAGGACATACACCTTC,CASSVADRTYTF,TRBV2,-,-,TRBJ1-2,12
TGTGCCAGCAGTTTGAAGGGGACTATTCAGTACTTC,CASSLKGTIQYF,TRBV28,-,-,TRBJ2-4,12
TGTGCCAGCAGTCTTCTGACAGGGGAATACGAGCAGTACTTC,CASSLLTGEYEQYF,TRBV14,once,TRBD1,TRBJ2-7,14
TGTGCCAGTAGTATTAATGGAGACTACGAGCAGTACTTC,CASSINGDYEQYF,TRBV19,-,-,TRBJ2-7,13
TGTGCCTGGACCCTCGTCACAGGAACCGGCGGTAATTCACCCCTCCACTTT,CAWTLVTGTGGNSPLHF,TRBV30,-,-,TRBJ1-6,17
TGTGCCAGCAGTTTGACAGTTGCGAACACCGGGGAGCTGTTTTTT,CASSLTVANTGELFF,TRBV6-5,-,-,TRBJ2-2,15
TGCGCCAGCAGCCAGGGTGGCGGTGCTGAAGCTTTCTTT,CASSQGGGAEAFF,TRBV5-1,-,-,TRBJ1-1,13
TGTGCCAGCAGCTCAGGCCTCAATAATTCACCCCTCCACTTT,CASSSGLNNSPLHF,TRBV7-3,-,-,TRBJ1-6,14
TGTGCCTGGAGTGTAGGTGGGTACAGGGGCCACGAGCAGTACTTC,CAWSVGGYRGHEQYF,TRBV30,-,TRBD1,TRBJ2-7,15
TGCGCCAGCAGCTTGGGCCCAGGGTCTGGGGCCAACGTCCTGACTTTC,CASSLGPGSGANVLTF,TRBV5-1,-,-,TRBJ2-6,16
TGTGCCAGTAGTAGTCAGGACAATCAGCCCCAGCATTTT,CASSSQDNQPQHF,TRBV19,-,-,TRBJ1-5,13
TGTGCCAGTAGTAAACCGGGACTAGCGAAAGAGACCCAGTACTTC,CASSKPGLAKETQYF,TRBV19,-,TRBD2,TRBJ2-5,15
TGTGCCAGCAGTTCAGCCGGGACAGGGTTCCGCTACGAGCAGTACTTC,CASSSAGTGFRYEQYF,TRBV28,-,TRBD1,TRBJ2-7,16
TGTGCCAGCCTAGTCGATCCAGTGGGTGGCTACACCTTC,CASLVDPVGGYTF,TRBV28,-,-,TRBJ1-2,13
TGTACCAGCAGCTCAAGGACTAGCGGGAGCTCCTACGAGCAGTACTTC,CTSSSRTSGSSYEQYF,TRBV7-2,-,TRBD2,TRBJ2-7,16
TGTGCCTCTCAGGGCCGCACAGATACGCAGTATTTT,CASQGRTDTQYF,TRBV30,-,-,TRBJ2-3,12
TGTGCCAGCAGCTTACCTCTACTCCGCAACATTCAGTACTTC,CASSLPLLRNIQYF,TRBV7-2,-,-,TRBJ2-4,14
TGTGCCAGCAGTAAGGACAGGGGACGTGAAAAACTGTTTTTT,CASSKDRGREKLFF,TRBV7-9,few,TRBD1,TRBJ1-4,14
TGTGCCAGCATGGGGCGCCTGATGAACACTGAAGCTTTCTTT,CASMGRLMNTEAFF,TRBV2,-,-,TRBJ1-1,14
TGTGCCTGGAGTGTGACTAGCGGAGCCGACGAGCAGTACTTC,CAWSVTSGADEQYF,TRBV30,-,TRBD2,TRBJ2-7,14
TGTGCCAGCAGCCATGAGACTATGTATCATGAGCAGTTCTTC,CASSHETMYHEQFF,TRBV5-8,-,-,TRBJ2-1,14
TGTGCCAGCAGTTACTCGGGCAGGGATCCCTCCTACGAGCAGTACTTC,CASSYSGRDPSYEQYF,TRBV6-5,-,-,TRBJ2-7,16
TGTGCCAGCAGTTTGAGGGGGCTCTCCTACGAGCAGTACTTC,CASSLRGLSYEQYF,TRBV27,-,TRBD1,TRBJ2-7,14
TGTGCCACCATGAAGAACAGGGGGACTGAAGCTTTCTTT,CATMKNRGTEAFF,TRBV15,-,TRBD1,TRBJ1-1,13